A selection of T cell receptor beta chains follows, all from one sample in a study of cytomegalovirus exposure and HLA in healthy donors. Only in-frame clones appear in the TCRdb table, and some are missing; sequencing was by immunoSEQ multiplex PCR. This table holds approximately 150,000 clones, roughly 84% found once. Material for sequencing was PBMCs. The receptors originated from a boy younger than 10 in good health and CMV-seronegative. Each CDR3 is given with its conserved first and last residue. D genes are given only for firm matches. Clone size appears in some rows only: once, few, many, or a class for an expanded clone.

d_gene,j_gene,v_gene,abundance,CDR3nt,CDR3aa
TRBD1,TRBJ2-7,TRBV13,.,TGTGCCAGCAGCTTAGGGCAGGGGGCGCCCGAGCAGTACTTC,CASSLGQGAPEQYF
.,TRBJ2-7,TRBV13,.,TGTGCCAGCAGCTTATCCGGGACTCCCTACGAGCAGTACTTC,CASSLSGTPYEQYF
.,TRBJ2-7,TRBV29-1,.,TGCAGCGTTGGGGACACGTTGGGAGACTTTAAAGCCTACGAGCAGTACTTC,CSVGDTLGDFKAYEQYF
.,TRBJ2-5,TRBV6-5,few,TGTGCCAGCAGTTCACAACAGGGCGGCGAGACCCAGTACTTC,CASSSQQGGETQYF
.,TRBJ2-1,TRBV7-2,.,TGTGCCAGCAGCTTAGCCAGGGGAAATGAGCAGTTCTTC,CASSLARGNEQFF
TRBD1,TRBJ1-2,TRBV6-1,.,TGTGCCAGCAGTTGGGACAGTAACTATGGCTACACCTTC,CASSWDSNYGYTF
.,TRBJ1-3,TRBV27,.,TGTGCCAGCAGGCTGGACAGTGGAAACACCATATATTTT,CASRLDSGNTIYF
.,TRBJ2-7,TRBV10-3,.,TGTGCCATCAGTGAGACCCCGGCCGGGGCCTACGAGCAGTACTTC,CAISETPAGAYEQYF
TRBD2,TRBJ2-1,TRBV4-3,.,TGCGCCAGCAGCCGGGGGGGACTAGCGGGCTACAATGAGCAGTTCTTC,CASSRGGLAGYNEQFF
.,TRBJ2-1,TRBV29-1,.,TGCAGCGTTGGGGGCCAGGTCGATCCCTTAGGGTCCTACAATGAGCAGTTCTTC,CSVGGQVDPLGSYNEQFF
.,TRBJ1-1,TRBV6-4,.,TGTGCCAGCAGCCCCGACAGATATAACACTGAAGCTTTCTTT,CASSPDRYNTEAFF
TRBD2,TRBJ2-1,TRBV7-6,.,TGTGCCAGCAGTTTGTGGGTAGCGGGAGGTGGTGAGCAGTTCTTC,CASSLWVAGGGEQFF
.,TRBJ2-7,TRBV5-1,.,TGCGCCAGCAGCTCGGGACTTTACGAGCAGTACTTC,CASSSGLYEQYF
.,TRBJ2-4,TRBV10-3,.,TGTGCCATCAGTGAGTCGGCTGGAGCCAAAAACATTCAGTACTTC,CAISESAGAKNIQYF
TRBD1,TRBJ1-6,TRBV6-5,.,TGTGCCAGCAGTTACTGGAAGGGACAGGGTAATTCACCCCTCCACTTT,CASSYWKGQGNSPLHF
.,TRBJ2-3,TRBV5-6,.,TGTGCCAGCAGCTTACCAGGGAGGCCTAATAAAGATACGCAGTATTTT,CASSLPGRPNKDTQYF
TRBD1,TRBJ2-2,TRBV7-9,.,TGTGCCAGCAGCGAGACAGGGTCGTCCACCGGGGAGCTGTTTTTT,CASSETGSSTGELFF
TRBD2,TRBJ2-3,TRBV6-5,few,TGTGCCAGCAGCCAGAGCGGGGGGGCGGCAGATACGCAGTATTTT,CASSQSGGAADTQYF
TRBD2,TRBJ2-5,TRBV2,.,TGTGCCAGCAGTGAAGCGCGACTAGCGGGAGGGCAAGAGACCCAGTACTTC,CASSEARLAGGQETQYF
.,TRBJ1-1,TRBV7-3,once,TGTGCCAGCAGCTCCCCGTTGGCGAACACTGAAGCTTTCTTT,CASSSPLANTEAFF
.,TRBJ1-1,TRBV18,.,TGTGCCAGCTCACCACTTCCGGGAACTGAAGCTTTCTTT,CASSPLPGTEAFF
.,TRBJ2-7,TRBV6-1,.,TGTGCCAGCAGCCCCGCCGGACACAGCTACGAGCAGTACTTC,CASSPAGHSYEQYF
.,TRBJ2-2,TRBV19,.,TGTGCCAGTAGTATTCCGGCAGGGGTCGGGAAGGGGGAGCTGTTTTTT,CASSIPAGVGKGELFF
TRBD2,TRBJ2-1,TRBV28,once,TGTGCCAGCAGGCCCCCGCGGGGGGGACGAATTGTTTCCTACAATGAGCAGTTCTTC,CASRPPRGGRIVSYNEQFF
.,TRBJ1-1,TRBV7-2,few,TGTGCCAGCAGCTTCTTGCTCAGGGACACTGAAGCTTTCTTT,CASSFLLRDTEAFF
.,TRBJ1-4,TRBV2,.,TGTGCCGGCAGTCAGGGGTTGGCTAATGAAAAACTGTTTTTT,CAGSQGLANEKLFF
TRBD2,TRBJ2-1,TRBV7-3,.,TGTGCCAGCAGCTTAACCGGGAAGCGGGGGAATGAGCAGTTCTTC,CASSLTGKRGNEQFF
.,TRBJ2-7,TRBV2,.,TGTGCCAGCAGTGGCCGACTATCCCCAGAGCATGACGAGCAGTACTTC,CASSGRLSPEHDEQYF
TRBD1,TRBJ2-5,TRBV7-2,.,TGTGCCAGCAGCCCGTGGGACAGAGTACAAGAGACCCAGTACTTC,CASSPWDRVQETQYF
.,TRBJ2-5,TRBV6-1,.,TGTGCCAGCAGTCGGGTTCCCGGCAGAGAGACCCAGTACTTC,CASSRVPGRETQYF
TRBD1,TRBJ1-1,TRBV5-6,.,TGTGCCAGCAGCCCCGGGACAGGCGGACCGAACACTGAAGCTTTCTTT,CASSPGTGGPNTEAFF
.,TRBJ1-6,TRBV12-5,.,TGTGCTAGTGGCCCGGGGTGGGGTTCGGGATCACCCCTCCACTTT,CASGPGWGSGSPLHF
.,TRBJ1-5,TRBV7-8,.,TGTGCCAGCAGCTTACAGCCAGGGTCGGCCTATAGCAATCAGCCCCAGCATTTT,CASSLQPGSAYSNQPQHF
TRBD1,TRBJ2-6,TRBV29-1,.,TGCAGCGCCTCGGGACAGGGAAACTCTGGGGCCAACGTCCTGACTTTC,CSASGQGNSGANVLTF
TRBD2,TRBJ2-2,TRBV10-2,.,TGCGCCAGCAGTGAAGCGGGGGCGGGGAACACCGGGGAGCTGTTTTTT,CASSEAGAGNTGELFF
.,TRBJ2-2,TRBV7-3,.,TGTGCCAGCAGCCCCAACGCCAGAGGCTCCGGGGAGCTGTTTTTT,CASSPNARGSGELFF
TRBD1,TRBJ2-1,TRBV18,few,TGTGCCAGCTCACCTGGACAGGGGAACAGCAATGAGCAGTTCTTC,CASSPGQGNSNEQFF
.,TRBJ1-1,TRBV5-5,.,TGTGCCAGCAGCTCACGAACCGGACTCAACACTGAAGCTTTCTTT,CASSSRTGLNTEAFF
.,TRBJ2-7,TRBV10-2,.,TGCGCCAGCAGTGAGGTCAGGTCCTACGAGCAGTACTTC,CASSEVRSYEQYF
TRBD1,TRBJ1-5,TRBV4-1,.,TGCGCCAGCAGCCAGCCGGACTTACAGGGGGCAAACAATCAGCCCCAGCATTTT,CASSQPDLQGANNQPQHF
.,TRBJ2-1,TRBV5-4,.,TGTGCCAGCAGCTGGCGGGGCCTTAGCTCCTACAATGAGCAGTTCTTC,CASSWRGLSSYNEQFF
TRBD1,TRBJ1-1,TRBV19,.,TGTGCCAGTAGTGACAGGGGTGCGGTATCCACTGAAGCTTTCTTT,CASSDRGAVSTEAFF
TRBD1,TRBJ1-2,TRBV4-1,.,TGCGCCAGCAGCCAAGAAGACAGGGGGTATGGCTACACCTTC,CASSQEDRGYGYTF
.,TRBJ1-1,TRBV6-5,.,TGTGCCAGCACCCCAGGGATGAACACTGAAGCTTTCTTT,CASTPGMNTEAFF
TRBD1,TRBJ1-2,TRBV19,.,TGTGCCAGTAGTAAGGACAGGAGTGGTCGGGGCTACACCTTC,CASSKDRSGRGYTF
TRBD2,TRBJ2-1,TRBV7-9,.,TGTGCCAGCAGCTTGATCGCGGGAGCCTACAATGAGCAGTTCTTC,CASSLIAGAYNEQFF
TRBD2,TRBJ2-7,TRBV11-3,.,TGTGCCAGCCTGGGACTAGCGGATTACGAGCAGTACTTC,CASLGLADYEQYF
.,TRBJ2-1,TRBV7-3,.,TGTGCCAGCAGCTTAATGGCTTCAGGGACTGGGAATGAGCAGTTCTTC,CASSLMASGTGNEQFF
.,TRBJ1-2,TRBV6-1,.,TGTGCCAGCAGTGATCGGTTTCACCTCGGGAACTATGGCTACACCTTC,CASSDRFHLGNYGYTF
TRBD1,TRBJ1-2,TRBV5-8,.,TGTGCCAGCAGCTTCCCCGGGACAGGGGCCGCTAGGGCCTTC,CASSFPGTGAARAF
TRBD1,TRBJ1-2,TRBV28,.,TGTGCCAGCAGGACATCGGACAGGGCCTACTATGGCTACACCTTC,CASRTSDRAYYGYTF
TRBD1,TRBJ2-1,TRBV7-6,.,TGTGCCAGCAGCTCAACAGGGGATGAGCAGTTCTTC,CASSSTGDEQFF
.,TRBJ2-1,TRBV21-1,.,TGTGCCAGCAGCAAATCCCCAAGTCGGGAGCAGTTCTTC,CASSKSPSREQFF
.,TRBJ1-2,TRBV9,.,TGTGCCAGCAGCGCACGGACAGATGGCTACACCTTC,CASSARTDGYTF
.,TRBJ1-2,TRBV15,.,TGTGCCACCAGCAGAGATCACGGAAGGACAGACAACGACCATGGCTACACCTTC,CATSRDHGRTDNDHGYTF
.,TRBJ1-2,TRBV14,.,TGTGCCAGCAGCCAAGATCGGGGGGCCTATGGCTACACCTTC,CASSQDRGAYGYTF
TRBD2,TRBJ2-2,TRBV27,.,TGTGCCAGCAGTTTTAGCGGGAGTAAGCTCACCGGGGAGCTGTTTTTT,CASSFSGSKLTGELFF
TRBD1,TRBJ1-2,TRBV12-5,few,TGTGCTAGTGGTCCGCCGGGACAGGTCCTTTCCGGGTATGGCTACACCTTC,CASGPPGQVLSGYGYTF